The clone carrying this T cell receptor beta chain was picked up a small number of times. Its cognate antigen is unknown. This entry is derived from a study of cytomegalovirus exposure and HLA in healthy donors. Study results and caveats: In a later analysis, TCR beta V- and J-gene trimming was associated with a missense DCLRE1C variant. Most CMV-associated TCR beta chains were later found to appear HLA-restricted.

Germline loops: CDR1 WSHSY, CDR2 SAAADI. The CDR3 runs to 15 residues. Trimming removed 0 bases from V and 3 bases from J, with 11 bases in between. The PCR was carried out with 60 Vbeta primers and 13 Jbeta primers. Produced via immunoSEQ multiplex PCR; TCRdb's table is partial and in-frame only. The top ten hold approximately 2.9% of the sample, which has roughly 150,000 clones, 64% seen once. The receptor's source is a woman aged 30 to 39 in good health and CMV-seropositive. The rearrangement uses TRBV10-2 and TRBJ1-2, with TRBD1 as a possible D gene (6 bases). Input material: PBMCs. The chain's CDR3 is CASSESNWGHYGYTF. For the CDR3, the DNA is TGCGCCAGCAGTGAGTCGAATTGGGGGCACTATGGCTACACCTTC.